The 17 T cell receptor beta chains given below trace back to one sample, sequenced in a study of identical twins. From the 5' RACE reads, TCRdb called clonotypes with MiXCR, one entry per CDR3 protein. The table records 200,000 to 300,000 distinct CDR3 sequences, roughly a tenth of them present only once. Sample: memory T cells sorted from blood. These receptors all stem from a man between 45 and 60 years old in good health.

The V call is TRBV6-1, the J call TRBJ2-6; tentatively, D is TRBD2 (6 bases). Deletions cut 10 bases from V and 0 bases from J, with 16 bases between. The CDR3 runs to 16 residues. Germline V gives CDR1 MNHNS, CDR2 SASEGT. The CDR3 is CATLGDLYSGANVLTF. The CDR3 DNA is TGTGCCACCCTGGGGGACTTATACTCTGGGGCCAACGTCCTGACTTTC.

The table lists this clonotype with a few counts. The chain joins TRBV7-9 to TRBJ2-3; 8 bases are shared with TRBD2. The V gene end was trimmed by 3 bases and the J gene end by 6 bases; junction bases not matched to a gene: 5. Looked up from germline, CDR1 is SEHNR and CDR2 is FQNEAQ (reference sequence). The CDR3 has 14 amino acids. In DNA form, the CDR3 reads TGTGCCAGCAGCTTGACCAGCGGGAGTGATACGCAGTATTTT. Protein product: CASSLTSGSDTQYF.

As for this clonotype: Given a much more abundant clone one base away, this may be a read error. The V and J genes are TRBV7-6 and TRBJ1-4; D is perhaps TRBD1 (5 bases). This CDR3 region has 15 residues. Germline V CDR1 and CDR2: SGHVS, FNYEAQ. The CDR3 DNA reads TGTGCCAGCAGCTTAGGATCAGGGACTAATGAAGAACTGTTTTTT. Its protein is CASSLGSGTNEELFF.

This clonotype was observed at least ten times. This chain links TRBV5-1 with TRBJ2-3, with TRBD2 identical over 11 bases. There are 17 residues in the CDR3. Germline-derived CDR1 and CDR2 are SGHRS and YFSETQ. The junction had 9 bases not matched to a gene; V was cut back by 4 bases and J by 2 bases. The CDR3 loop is CASSRGTSGLLTDTQYF. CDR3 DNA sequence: TGCGCCAGCAGCCGGGGGACTAGCGGATTACTCACAGATACGCAGTATTTT.

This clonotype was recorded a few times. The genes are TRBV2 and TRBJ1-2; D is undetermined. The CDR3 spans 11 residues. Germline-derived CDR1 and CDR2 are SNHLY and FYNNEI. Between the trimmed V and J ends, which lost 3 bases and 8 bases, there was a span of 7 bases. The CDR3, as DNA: TGTGCCAGCAGTGATAAGGGAGGCTACACCTTC. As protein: CASSDKGGYTF.

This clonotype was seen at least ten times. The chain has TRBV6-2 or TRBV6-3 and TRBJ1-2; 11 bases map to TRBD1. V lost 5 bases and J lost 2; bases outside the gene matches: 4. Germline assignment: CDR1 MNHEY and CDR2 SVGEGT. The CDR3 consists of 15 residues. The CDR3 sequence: CASSIGQGANYGYTF. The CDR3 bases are TGTGCCAGCAGTATCGGACAGGGGGCGAACTATGGCTACACCTTC.

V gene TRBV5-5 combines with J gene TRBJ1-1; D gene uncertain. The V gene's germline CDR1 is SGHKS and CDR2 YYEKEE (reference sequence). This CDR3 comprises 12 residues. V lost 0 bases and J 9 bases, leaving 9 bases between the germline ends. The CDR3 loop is CASSLERLKAFF. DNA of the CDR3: TGTGCCAGCAGCTTGGAGAGGTTAAAAGCTTTCTTT.

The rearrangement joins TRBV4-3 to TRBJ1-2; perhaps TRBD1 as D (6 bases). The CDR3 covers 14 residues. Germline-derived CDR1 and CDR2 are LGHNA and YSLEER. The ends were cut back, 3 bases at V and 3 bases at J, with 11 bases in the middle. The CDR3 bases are TGCGCCAGCAGCCATCAGGGGTGGGACTATGGCTACACCTTC. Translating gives CASSHQGWDYGYTF.

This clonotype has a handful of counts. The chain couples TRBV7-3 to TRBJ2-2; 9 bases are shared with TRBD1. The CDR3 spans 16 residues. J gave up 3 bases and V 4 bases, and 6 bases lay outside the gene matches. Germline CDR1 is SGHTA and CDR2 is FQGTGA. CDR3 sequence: CASSSRTGAYTGELFF. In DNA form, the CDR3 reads TGTGCCAGCAGCTCGCGGACAGGGGCATACACCGGGGAGCTGTTTTTT.

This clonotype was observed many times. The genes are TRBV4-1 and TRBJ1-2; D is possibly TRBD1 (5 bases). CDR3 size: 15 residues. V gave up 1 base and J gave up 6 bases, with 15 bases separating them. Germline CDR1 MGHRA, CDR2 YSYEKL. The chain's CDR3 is CASSQGHGQYHGYTF. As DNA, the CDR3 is TGCGCCAGCAGCCAAGGTCACGGACAATACCATGGCTACACCTTC.

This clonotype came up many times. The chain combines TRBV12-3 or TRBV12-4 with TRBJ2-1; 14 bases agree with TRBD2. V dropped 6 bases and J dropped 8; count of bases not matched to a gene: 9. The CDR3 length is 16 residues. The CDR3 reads CASRRLAGGSLDEQFF. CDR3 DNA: TGTGCCAGCAGGCGACTAGCGGGGGGGAGTCTAGATGAGCAGTTCTTC.

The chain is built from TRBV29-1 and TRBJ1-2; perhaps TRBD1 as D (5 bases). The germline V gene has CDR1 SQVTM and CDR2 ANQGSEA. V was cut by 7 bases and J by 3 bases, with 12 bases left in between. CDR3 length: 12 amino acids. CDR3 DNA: TGCAGCGCCGCGCGGGGCTACTATGGCTACACCTTC. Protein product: CSAARGYYGYTF.

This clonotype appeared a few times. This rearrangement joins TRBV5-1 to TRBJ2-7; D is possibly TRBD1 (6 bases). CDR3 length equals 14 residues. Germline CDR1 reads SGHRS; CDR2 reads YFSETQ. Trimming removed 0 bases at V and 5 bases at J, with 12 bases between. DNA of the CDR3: TGCGCCAGCAGCTTGGAACAGGGCGAGAACGAGCAGTACTTC. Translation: CASSLEQGENEQYF.

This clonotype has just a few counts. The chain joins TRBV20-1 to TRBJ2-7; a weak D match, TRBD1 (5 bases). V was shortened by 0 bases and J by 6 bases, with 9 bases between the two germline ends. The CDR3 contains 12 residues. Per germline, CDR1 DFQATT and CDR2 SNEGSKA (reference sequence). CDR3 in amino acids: CSARDGAGEQYF. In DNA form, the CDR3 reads TGCAGTGCTAGAGATGGGGCTGGCGAGCAGTACTTC.

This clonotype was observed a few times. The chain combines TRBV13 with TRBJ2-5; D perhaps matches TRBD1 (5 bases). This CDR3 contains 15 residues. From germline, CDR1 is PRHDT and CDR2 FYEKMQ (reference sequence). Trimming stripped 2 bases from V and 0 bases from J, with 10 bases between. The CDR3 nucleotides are TGTGCCAGCAGCTTACGACAGTCATACCAAGAGACCCAGTACTTC. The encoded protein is CASSLRQSYQETQYF.

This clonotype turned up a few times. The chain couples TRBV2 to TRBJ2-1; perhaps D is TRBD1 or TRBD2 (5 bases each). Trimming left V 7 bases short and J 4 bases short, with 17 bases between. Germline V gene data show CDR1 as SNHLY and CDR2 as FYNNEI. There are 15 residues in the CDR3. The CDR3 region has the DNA TGTGCCAGCACCCCGGGACCTTTTCTTTACAATGAGCAGTTCTTC. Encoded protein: CASTPGPFLYNEQFF.

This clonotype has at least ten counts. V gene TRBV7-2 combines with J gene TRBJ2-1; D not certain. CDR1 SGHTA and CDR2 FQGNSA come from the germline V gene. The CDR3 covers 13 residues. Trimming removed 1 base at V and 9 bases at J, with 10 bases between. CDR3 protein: CASSLGTSGEQFF. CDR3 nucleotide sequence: TGTGCCAGCAGCTTAGGGACCTCAGGTGAGCAGTTCTTC.